This T cell receptor (beta chain) comes out of a study of patients and donors after allogeneic stem cell transplantation. CDR1 is SGHAT and CDR2 is FQNNGV in the germline V gene. The V end was cut by 0 bases, the J end by 8 bases, with 17 bases between. The CDR3 is 16 amino acids. Using its own MiXCR run on the RT-PCR reads, TCRdb lists one record per CDR3 protein. Here the sample spans some 960,000 distinct CDR3 sequences, 18% being singletons. The chain recombines TRBV11-2 with TRBJ2-1; D may be TRBD2 (5 bases). The TCR was taken from a human donor who was either an allogeneic HSCT recipient or a stem cell or donor lymphocyte infusion donor (not recorded which). It is not recorded whose cells these are; they may come from a transplant donor. The sample comprised blood, either unsorted or a sorted T cell fraction (not recorded which). This CDR3 is CASSLERWLANDEQFF. In DNA form, the CDR3 reads TGTGCCAGCAGCTTAGAAAGGTGGCTAGCCAACGATGAGCAGTTCTTC.